This is a list of T cell receptor beta chains from one sample in a study of CD8+CD57+ T cells in acquired aplastic anemia. TCRdb analysed the reads with MiXCR anew, one entry per CDR3 protein. The sample lists some 200,000 distinct CDR3 sequences; roughly 45% were seen once. Material: sorted CD4+, CD8+, or CD8+CD57+ T cells (not recorded which) from PBMCs. Every receptor here comes from a human donor with aplastic anemia. Each CDR3 is given with its conserved first and last residue. The D gene is left open where the match is weak. Clone size is shown for a subset of rows, as once, few, many or a class of expanded clone.

j_call: TRBJ1-1; d_call: .; cdr3_length: 15; v_call: TRBV5-4; clone_size: many; cdr3_aa: CASRQGPDSNTEAFF; cdr3_nt: TGTGCCAGCAGGCAAGGGCCCGATTCGAACACTGAAGCTTTCTTT
j_call: TRBJ2-1; d_call: TRBD1; cdr3_length: 16; v_call: TRBV24-1; clone_size: .; cdr3_aa: CATSDLQGATYNEQFF; cdr3_nt: TGTGCCACCAGTGATTTGCAGGGGGCCACCTACAATGAGCAGTTCTTC
j_call: TRBJ2-7; d_call: TRBD1; cdr3_length: 14; v_call: TRBV9; clone_size: .; cdr3_aa: CASSDGTGWYEQYF; cdr3_nt: TGTGCCAGCAGCGACGGGACAGGCTGGTACGAGCAGTACTTC
j_call: TRBJ2-4; d_call: .; cdr3_length: 16; v_call: TRBV15; clone_size: .; cdr3_aa: CATSRDRSSPYSNQYF; cdr3_nt: TGTGCCACCAGCAGAGACAGGTCCTCACCCTATAGCAATCAGTACTTC
j_call: TRBJ1-3; d_call: .; cdr3_length: 13; v_call: TRBV20-1; clone_size: once; cdr3_aa: CSAPDNSGNTIYF; cdr3_nt: TGCAGTGCCCCGGACAACTCTGGAAACACCATATATTTT
j_call: TRBJ1-1; d_call: .; cdr3_length: 17; v_call: TRBV4-1; clone_size: few; cdr3_aa: CASSQKQQEPMNTEAFF; cdr3_nt: TGCGCCAGCAGCCAGAAACAGCAGGAACCGATGAACACTGAAGCTTTCTTT
j_call: TRBJ1-1; d_call: .; cdr3_length: 15; v_call: TRBV25-1; clone_size: .; cdr3_aa: CASSERLGSHTEAFF; cdr3_nt: TGTGCCAGCAGTGAACGTTTGGGCAGCCACACTGAAGCTTTCTTT
j_call: TRBJ2-1; d_call: TRBD1; cdr3_length: 14; v_call: TRBV5-1; clone_size: .; cdr3_aa: CASRGTGSSNEQFF; cdr3_nt: TGCGCCAGCAGGGGGACAGGGAGTAGCAATGAGCAGTTCTTC
j_call: TRBJ2-3; d_call: .; cdr3_length: 13; v_call: TRBV19; clone_size: .; cdr3_aa: CASRKGSTDTQYF; cdr3_nt: TGTGCCAGTAGGAAGGGCAGCACAGATACGCAGTATTTT
j_call: TRBJ1-5; d_call: .; cdr3_length: 13; v_call: TRBV10-3; clone_size: .; cdr3_aa: CATTGISNQPQHF; cdr3_nt: TGTGCCACTACAGGGATTAGCAATCAGCCCCAGCATTTT
j_call: TRBJ2-6; d_call: TRBD1; cdr3_length: 16; v_call: TRBV20-1; clone_size: .; cdr3_aa: CSASRAERTGSDVLTF; cdr3_nt: TGCAGTGCTAGTCGCGCTGAACGGACAGGTAGTGACGTCCTGACTTTC
j_call: TRBJ1-2; d_call: .; cdr3_length: 14; v_call: TRBV7-9; clone_size: .; cdr3_aa: CASSLDTGSYGYTF; cdr3_nt: TGTGCCAGCAGCTTAGATACGGGAAGCTATGGCTACACCTTC
j_call: TRBJ2-3; d_call: .; cdr3_length: 13; v_call: TRBV4-1; clone_size: .; cdr3_aa: CASNQDPGDTQYF; cdr3_nt: TGCGCCAGCAACCAAGATCCGGGAGATACGCAGTATTTT
j_call: TRBJ2-3; d_call: TRBD1; cdr3_length: 19; v_call: TRBV24-1; clone_size: .; cdr3_aa: CATSSLPLRRTGGTDTQYF; cdr3_nt: TGTGCCACCAGCAGCTTGCCCTTAAGGAGGACAGGGGGCACAGATACGCAGTATTTT
j_call: TRBJ1-6; d_call: .; cdr3_length: 15; v_call: TRBV10-3; clone_size: .; cdr3_aa: CAISESGGSGSPLHF; cdr3_nt: TGTGCCATCAGTGAGTCCGGGGGGTCGGGTTCACCCCTCCACTTT
j_call: TRBJ2-7; d_call: .; cdr3_length: 15; v_call: TRBV25-1; clone_size: .; cdr3_aa: CASSEYASSAYEQYF; cdr3_nt: TGTGCCAGCAGTGAATATGCGTCGTCCGCCTACGAGCAGTACTTC
j_call: TRBJ1-3; d_call: .; cdr3_length: 13; v_call: TRBV10-2; clone_size: once; cdr3_aa: CASLVDSGNTIYF; cdr3_nt: TGCGCCAGTCTCGTAGACTCTGGAAACACCATATATTTT
j_call: TRBJ2-1; d_call: .; cdr3_length: 12; v_call: TRBV7-2; clone_size: once; cdr3_aa: CASSLVLNEQFF; cdr3_nt: TGTGCCAGCAGCTTAGTGCTAAATGAGCAGTTCTTC
j_call: TRBJ1-3; d_call: .; cdr3_length: 16; v_call: TRBV7-8; clone_size: many; cdr3_aa: CASSLEGSRSGNTIYF; cdr3_nt: TGTGCCAGCAGCTTGGAAGGAAGCCGGTCTGGAAACACCATATATTTT
j_call: TRBJ2-3; d_call: TRBD2; cdr3_length: 15; v_call: TRBV10-3; clone_size: .; cdr3_aa: CASSETGGSKDTQYF; cdr3_nt: TGTGCCAGCAGTGAGACGGGGGGTTCGAAAGATACGCAGTATTTT
j_call: TRBJ2-3; d_call: TRBD2; cdr3_length: 14; v_call: TRBV20-1; clone_size: many; cdr3_aa: CSAESGIPTDTQYF; cdr3_nt: TGCAGTGCTGAGAGCGGGATTCCCACAGATACGCAGTATTTT
j_call: TRBJ1-4; d_call: TRBD1; cdr3_length: 15; v_call: TRBV5-1; clone_size: .; cdr3_aa: CASSGGQGGNEKLFF; cdr3_nt: TGCGCCAGCAGCGGGGGGCAGGGGGGAAATGAAAAACTGTTTTTT
j_call: TRBJ2-3; d_call: .; cdr3_length: 12; v_call: TRBV20-1; clone_size: .; cdr3_aa: CSARDGPDTQYF; cdr3_nt: TGCAGTGCTAGAGACGGTCCAGATACGCAGTATTTT
j_call: TRBJ2-3; d_call: TRBD2; cdr3_length: 16; v_call: TRBV2; clone_size: .; cdr3_aa: CASSEMAGGSTDTQYF; cdr3_nt: TGTGCCAGCAGTGAAATGGCGGGGGGTAGCACAGATACGCAGTATTTT
j_call: TRBJ2-7; d_call: .; cdr3_length: 12; v_call: TRBV5-4; clone_size: .; cdr3_aa: CASNAAAYEQYF; cdr3_nt: TGTGCCAGCAACGCAGCCGCCTACGAGCAGTACTTC
j_call: TRBJ1-2; d_call: .; cdr3_length: 13; v_call: TRBV5-8; clone_size: .; cdr3_aa: CASSLGPDYGYTF; cdr3_nt: TGTGCCAGCAGCTTAGGGCCCGACTATGGCTACACCTTC
j_call: TRBJ1-6; d_call: .; cdr3_length: 17; v_call: TRBV7-2; clone_size: .; cdr3_aa: CASSLGRGTDYNSPLHF; cdr3_nt: TGTGCCAGCAGCTTAGGTCGAGGAACAGACTATAATTCACCCCTCCACTTT
j_call: TRBJ1-2; d_call: .; cdr3_length: 13; v_call: TRBV7-8; clone_size: many; cdr3_aa: CASSFPGLYGYTF; cdr3_nt: TGTGCCAGCAGCTTCCCCGGACTTTATGGCTACACCTTC
j_call: TRBJ2-2; d_call: .; cdr3_length: 16; v_call: TRBV5-4; clone_size: .; cdr3_aa: CASGPGGPANTGELFF; cdr3_nt: TGTGCCAGCGGCCCCGGAGGACCCGCGAACACCGGGGAGCTGTTTTTT
j_call: TRBJ2-5; d_call: TRBD2; cdr3_length: 16; v_call: TRBV12-3/TRBV12-4; clone_size: few; cdr3_aa: CASSLLGGTAQETQYF; cdr3_nt: TGTGCCAGCAGTTTACTCGGGGGGACTGCCCAAGAGACCCAGTACTTC
j_call: TRBJ2-1; d_call: .; cdr3_length: 17; v_call: TRBV10-2; clone_size: many; cdr3_aa: CASSESLRPSRYNEQFF; cdr3_nt: TGCGCCAGCAGTGAGTCTCTTAGGCCCTCCCGTTACAATGAGCAGTTCTTC
j_call: TRBJ2-3; d_call: .; cdr3_length: 16; v_call: TRBV5-8; clone_size: many; cdr3_aa: CASSFEESSSTDTQYF; cdr3_nt: TGTGCCAGCAGTTTTGAGGAGTCCTCTAGCACAGATACGCAGTATTTT
j_call: TRBJ1-1; d_call: .; cdr3_length: 14; v_call: TRBV9; clone_size: .; cdr3_aa: CASRPSSGNTEAFF; cdr3_nt: TGTGCCAGCAGGCCGAGCTCTGGAAACACTGAAGCTTTCTTT
j_call: TRBJ2-3; d_call: .; cdr3_length: 14; v_call: TRBV20-1; clone_size: .; cdr3_aa: CSAPDGGRTDTQYF; cdr3_nt: TGCAGTGCTCCCGACGGGGGGCGCACAGATACGCAGTATTTT
j_call: TRBJ1-2; d_call: TRBD1; cdr3_length: 13; v_call: TRBV5-1; clone_size: .; cdr3_aa: CASSSTGGNGYTF; cdr3_nt: TGCGCCAGCAGCTCGACAGGGGGAAACGGCTACACCTTC
j_call: TRBJ2-1; d_call: TRBD1; cdr3_length: 14; v_call: TRBV20-1; clone_size: .; cdr3_aa: CSAETGADYNEQFF; cdr3_nt: TGCAGTGCTGAGACAGGGGCGGACTACAATGAGCAGTTCTTC
j_call: TRBJ1-2; d_call: TRBD1; cdr3_length: 12; v_call: TRBV5-1; clone_size: .; cdr3_aa: CASASDREGYTF; cdr3_nt: TGCGCCAGCGCGTCGGACAGGGAAGGCTACACCTTC
j_call: TRBJ2-1; d_call: TRBD1; cdr3_length: 13; v_call: TRBV7-3; clone_size: .; cdr3_aa: CASSNDRGLEQFF; cdr3_nt: TGTGCCAGCAGCAATGACAGGGGGCTTGAGCAGTTCTTC
j_call: TRBJ1-1; d_call: .; cdr3_length: 13; v_call: TRBV6-6; clone_size: few; cdr3_aa: CASKSGGHTEAFF; cdr3_nt: TGTGCCAGCAAGTCGGGGGGGCACACTGAAGCTTTCTTT
j_call: TRBJ1-1; d_call: .; cdr3_length: 15; v_call: TRBV20-1; clone_size: .; cdr3_aa: CSARPQQSPSTEAFF; cdr3_nt: TGCAGTGCCCGGCCCCAACAGAGTCCTTCCACTGAAGCTTTCTTT
j_call: TRBJ2-7; d_call: .; cdr3_length: 14; v_call: TRBV6-7; clone_size: .; cdr3_aa: CASRWGARVYEQYF; cdr3_nt: TGTGCCAGCAGGTGGGGGGCGCGAGTCTACGAGCAGTACTTC
j_call: TRBJ2-1; d_call: .; cdr3_length: 12; v_call: TRBV7-9; clone_size: many; cdr3_aa: CASSSLGSEQFF; cdr3_nt: TGTGCCAGCAGCTCCTTGGGAAGCGAGCAGTTCTTC
j_call: TRBJ2-7; d_call: .; cdr3_length: 11; v_call: TRBV6-5; clone_size: .; cdr3_aa: CASSYGDEQYF; cdr3_nt: TGTGCCAGCAGTTATGGGGACGAGCAGTACTTC
j_call: TRBJ1-1; d_call: TRBD1; cdr3_length: 15; v_call: TRBV20-1; clone_size: many; cdr3_aa: CSAPQFRDRQGEAFF; cdr3_nt: TGCAGTGCACCGCAATTCCGGGACAGACAAGGTGAAGCTTTCTTT
j_call: TRBJ2-7; d_call: TRBD1; cdr3_length: 15; v_call: TRBV2; clone_size: many; cdr3_aa: CASNLDRGVIYEQYF; cdr3_nt: TGTGCCAGCAATTTGGACAGGGGGGTTATCTACGAGCAGTACTTC
j_call: TRBJ2-7; d_call: TRBD1; cdr3_length: 16; v_call: TRBV2; clone_size: many; cdr3_aa: CASRGDRAREFYEQYF; cdr3_nt: TGTGCCAGCAGGGGGGACAGGGCGCGTGAATTTTACGAGCAGTACTTC
j_call: TRBJ1-5; d_call: TRBD1; cdr3_length: 18; v_call: TRBV12-3/TRBV12-4; clone_size: many; cdr3_aa: CASSLVRQGYISNQPQHF; cdr3_nt: TGTGCCAGCAGTTTAGTCCGACAGGGGTATATAAGCAATCAGCCCCAGCATTTT
j_call: TRBJ1-6; d_call: .; cdr3_length: 15; v_call: TRBV7-2; clone_size: few; cdr3_aa: CASSLVGRQVSPLHF; cdr3_nt: TGTGCCAGCAGCTTAGTTGGTCGACAGGTCTCACCCCTCCACTTT
j_call: TRBJ1-2; d_call: .; cdr3_length: 11; v_call: TRBV20-1; clone_size: once; cdr3_aa: CSEGPFYGYTF; cdr3_nt: TGCAGTGAAGGGCCCTTCTATGGCTACACCTTC
j_call: TRBJ2-5; d_call: .; cdr3_length: 15; v_call: TRBV7-2; clone_size: many; cdr3_aa: CASSLGPASGETQYF; cdr3_nt: TGTGCCAGCAGCTTAGGGCCAGCCTCGGGAGAGACCCAGTACTTC
j_call: TRBJ2-7; d_call: TRBD1; cdr3_length: 14; v_call: TRBV27; clone_size: many; cdr3_aa: CASRPGQGIHEQYF; cdr3_nt: TGTGCCAGCAGACCGGGACAGGGGATCCACGAGCAGTACTTC
j_call: TRBJ2-7; d_call: TRBD1; cdr3_length: 14; v_call: TRBV5-4; clone_size: many; cdr3_aa: CASSLDRGIDEQYF; cdr3_nt: TGTGCCAGCAGCTTGGACAGGGGGATAGACGAGCAGTACTTC
j_call: TRBJ2-1; d_call: .; cdr3_length: 12; v_call: TRBV2; clone_size: many; cdr3_aa: CASSAQYNEQFF; cdr3_nt: TGTGCCAGCAGTGCCCAGTACAATGAGCAGTTCTTC
j_call: TRBJ1-6; d_call: .; cdr3_length: 16; v_call: TRBV5-5; clone_size: many; cdr3_aa: CASSLVVGMDNSPLHF; cdr3_nt: TGTGCCAGCAGCTTGGTCGTTGGTATGGATAATTCACCCCTCCACTTT
j_call: TRBJ2-2; d_call: .; cdr3_length: 16; v_call: TRBV5-6; clone_size: .; cdr3_aa: CASSPEASLDTGELFF; cdr3_nt: TGTGCCAGCTCACCGGAGGCTAGCTTAGACACCGGGGAGCTGTTTTTT
j_call: TRBJ2-5; d_call: .; cdr3_length: 13; v_call: TRBV5-1; clone_size: many; cdr3_aa: CASSEGVRETQYF; cdr3_nt: TGCGCCAGCTCCGAGGGGGTTAGAGAGACCCAGTACTTC
j_call: TRBJ1-1; d_call: .; cdr3_length: 12; v_call: TRBV20-1; clone_size: once; cdr3_aa: CSAATGNTEAFF; cdr3_nt: TGCAGTGCTGCAACAGGGAACACTGAAGCTTTCTTT
j_call: TRBJ1-1; d_call: .; cdr3_length: 10; v_call: TRBV20-1; clone_size: .; cdr3_aa: CSARFREAFF; cdr3_nt: TGCAGTGCCCGATTCAGGGAGGCTTTCTTT
j_call: TRBJ2-1; d_call: .; cdr3_length: 16; v_call: TRBV2; clone_size: many; cdr3_aa: CASSRGRQSSYNEQFF; cdr3_nt: TGTGCCAGCAGCCGGGGGCGGCAGAGCTCCTACAATGAGCAGTTCTTC
j_call: TRBJ2-3; d_call: TRBD2; cdr3_length: 17; v_call: TRBV4-1; clone_size: few; cdr3_aa: CASSQGFSGGGTDTQYF; cdr3_nt: TGCGCCAGCAGCCAAGGGTTCAGCGGGGGGGGAACAGATACGCAGTATTTT